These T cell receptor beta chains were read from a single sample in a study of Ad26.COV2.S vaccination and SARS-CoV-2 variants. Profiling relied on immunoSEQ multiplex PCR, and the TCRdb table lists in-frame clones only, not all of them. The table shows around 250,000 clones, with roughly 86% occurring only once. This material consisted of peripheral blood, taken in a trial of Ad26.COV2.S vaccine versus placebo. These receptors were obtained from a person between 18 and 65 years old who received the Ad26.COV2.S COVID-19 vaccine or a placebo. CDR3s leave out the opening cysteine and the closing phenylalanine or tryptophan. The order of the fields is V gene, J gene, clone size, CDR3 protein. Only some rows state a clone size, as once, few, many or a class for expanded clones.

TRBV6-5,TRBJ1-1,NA,ASAPAGSNTEAF
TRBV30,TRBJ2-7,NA,AWSPGNYEQY
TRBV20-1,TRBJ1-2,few,GGQGIYGYT
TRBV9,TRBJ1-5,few,ASSATGSNQPQH
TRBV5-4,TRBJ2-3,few,ASSLGPSGVGTDTQY
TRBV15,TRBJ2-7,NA,ATSEEDEQY
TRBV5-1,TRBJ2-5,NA,ASSLGAEETQY
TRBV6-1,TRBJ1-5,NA,ASSEDRGQWPQH
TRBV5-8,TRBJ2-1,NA,ASSPHRTSGRQF
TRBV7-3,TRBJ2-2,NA,ASSLRALATTGELF
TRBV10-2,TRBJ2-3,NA,ASKRGQGRGTQY
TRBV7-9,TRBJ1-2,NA,ASSPTGQGDGYT
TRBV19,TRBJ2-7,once,ASSIGRYEQY
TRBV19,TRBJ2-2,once,ASRAEGQNTGELF
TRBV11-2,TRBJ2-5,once,ASSLDSGHRLQETQY
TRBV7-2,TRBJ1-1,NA,ASSLGFPGNTEAF
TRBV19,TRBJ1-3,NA,ASKSREGNTIY
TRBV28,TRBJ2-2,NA,ASRGNTGELF
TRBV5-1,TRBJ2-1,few,ASSLDSSYNEQF
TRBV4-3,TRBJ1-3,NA,ASSQVVTGAGNTIY